Each of the 32 T cell receptor beta chains below was sequenced from the same sample in a study of control samples from healthy donors and cancer patients. Measured with immunoSEQ multiplex PCR; TCRdb has only the in-frame clones, and not every one. The profile shows 45,000 to 65,000 clones, 88% of them singletons. The specimen sequenced was PBMCs. The origin of the receptors is a man aged 45-65 years with head and neck cancer.

The genes are TRBV28 and TRBJ2-7, with 11 bases identical to TRBD2. After removal of 7 bases from V and 5 bases from J, the junction contained 10 bases not matched to a gene. Germline loops: CDR1 MDHEN, CDR2 SYDVKM. The CDR3 totals 15 residues. The CDR3 loop is CASTKRLAGWNEQYF. The CDR3 nucleotides are TGTGCCAGCACCAAAAGACTAGCGGGATGGAACGAGCAGTACTTC.

The CDR3 reads CARSLEGGASYGYTF. DNA for the CDR3: TGTGCCAGAAGCTTGGAGGGAGGGGCCTCCTATGGCTACACCTTC. This sequence joins TRBV5-3 and TRBJ1-2; possible D gene TRBD1, 5 bases. TRBV5-3 is sorted into the ORF group, with uncertain function. Trimming took 0 bases from V and 4 from J, leaving 13 bases between them. The CDR3 spans 15 residues.

This chain uses TRBV29-1 with TRBJ1-1; TRBD1 is a possible D gene (6 bases). Trimming pared 6 bases from V and 2 bases from J, leaving 10 bases between. The CDR3 sequence is 12 residues long. Germline CDR1 SQVTM, CDR2 ANQGSEA. CDR3 residues: CSVIQGNTEAFF. The CDR3 region has the DNA TGCAGCGTAATACAGGGAAACACTGAAGCTTTCTTT.

V and J are TRBV28 and TRBJ2-1, with 7 bases that match TRBD1. Trimming took 6 bases from V and 5 from J; bases not matched to a gene: 13. Germline-derived CDR1 and CDR2 are MDHEN and SYDVKM. The CDR3 sequence is 16 residues long. The CDR3 nucleotides are TGTGCCAGCAGCCAGGGGGTCGGCAGGGCTAACAATGAGCAGTTCTTC. This codes for CASSQGVGRANNEQFF. Full variable domain (missing parts from reference TRBV28 and TRBJ2-1): DVKVTQSSRYLVKRTGEKVFLECVQDMDHENMFWYRQDPGLGLRLIYFSYDVKMKEKGDIPEGYSVSREKKERFSLILESASTNQTSMYLCASSQGVGRANNEQFFGPGTRLTVL.

This chain joins TRBV11-1 and TRBJ2-1, with 11 bases that match TRBD2. Germline loops: CDR1 SGHAT, CDR2 FQDESV (reference sequence). With V trimmed by 4 bases and J by 5 bases, 4 bases remained unmatched. The CDR3 has 15 residues. The CDR3 protein is CASSSAGLADNEQFF. The CDR3 DNA follows: TGTGCCAGCAGCTCAGCGGGACTAGCGGACAATGAGCAGTTCTTC.

V is TRBV4-3 and J is TRBJ1-1; the D is unclear. This CDR3 is 13 amino acids long. The V and J ends lost 1 base and 0 bases respectively, with 3 bases between them. CDR1 is LGHNA and CDR2 is YSLEER in the germline V gene. DNA of the CDR3: TGCGCCAGCAGCCAAGCTGTGAACACTGAAGCTTTCTTT. Its translation: CASSQAVNTEAFF.

This clone was seen only once. The V gene is TRBV6-2 or TRBV6-3, the J gene TRBJ1-5; possibly TRBD1 for D (6 bases). The CDR3 is 14 amino acids. CDR1 and CDR2 (germline): MNHEY, SVGEGT. Between the trimmed V and J ends, which lost 5 bases and 4 bases, there was a span of 12 bases. CDR3 in amino acids: CASSGTLENQPQHF. The CDR3, as DNA: TGTGCCAGCAGTGGGACACTAGAAAATCAGCCCCAGCATTTT.

The V call is TRBV7-9, the J call TRBJ2-2; no firm D call. Germline V gene lookup returns CDR1 SEHNR and CDR2 FQNEAQ (reference sequence). Trimming removed 6 bases from V and 5 bases from J, with 7 bases in between. The CDR3 is 12 amino acids. As DNA, the CDR3 is TGTGCCAGCAGTGGAAGGACCGGGGAGCTGTTTTTT. This gives the protein CASSGRTGELFF.

The chain employs TRBV28 and TRBJ1-4; 10 bases agree with TRBD1. V dropped 6 bases and J dropped 6; count of bases not matched to a gene: 10. Per the germline V gene, CDR1 is MDHEN and CDR2 is SYDVKM. The CDR3 has 16 residues. The CDR3 DNA reads TGTGCCAGCAGACCAACGACCGGGACAGGGGATGAAAAACTGTTTTTT. This codes for CASRPTTGTGDEKLFF. Full variable domain (rest looked up from reference TRBV28 and TRBJ1-4): DVKVTQSSRYLVKRTGEKVFLECVQDMDHENMFWYRQDPGLGLRLIYFSYDVKMKEKGDIPEGYSVSREKKERFSLILESASTNQTSMYLCASRPTTGTGDEKLFFGSGTQLSVL.

This clone was counted only a few times. The rearrangement links TRBV28 to TRBJ2-5; perhaps TRBD2 as D (5 bases). V shed 6 bases and J shed 2 bases, with 16 bases lying between them. Looked up from germline, CDR1 is MDHEN and CDR2 is SYDVKM. This CDR3 has 15 residues. CDR3 coding DNA: TGTGCCAGCAGACCCGGCGAGCGCGGGCAAGAGACCCAGTACTTC. Translating gives CASRPGERGQETQYF.

The CDR3 DNA is TGCGCCAGCAGCTTGGGGACACCTTATGGCTACACCTTC. Translating gives CASSLGTPYGYTF. The V and J genes are TRBV5-1 and TRBJ1-2; weak D call: TRBD1 (5 bases). V lost 0 bases, J lost 5 bases, and 8 bases lay in between. CDR1 SGHRS and CDR2 YFSETQ come from the germline V gene. The CDR3 loop spans 13 amino acids.

This sequence joins TRBV12-3 or TRBV12-4 and TRBJ1-2, with D unresolved. The CDR3 extends over 13 amino acids. Trimming left V 2 bases short and J 7 bases short, with 11 bases between. CDR3 sequence (DNA): TGTGCCAGCAGTTTAACTGCCGGGCTTGGCTACACCTTC. It codes for CASSLTAGLGYTF.

V usage is TRBV6-1 and J usage is TRBJ1-2; 9 nucleotides agree with TRBD1. The CDR3 length is 15 residues. The germline V gene has CDR1 MNHNS and CDR2 SASEGT. The ends lost 3 bases at V and 4 bases at J; junction bases unmatched: 6. For the CDR3, the DNA is TGTGCCAGCAGTGACCCGGGACAGGGCTCCTATGGCTACACCTTC. It encodes CASSDPGQGSYGYTF.

The chain carries TRBV5-1 and TRBJ2-3; a possible D gene is TRBD1 (6 bases). From germline, CDR1 is SGHRS and CDR2 YFSETQ. V shed 0 bases and J shed 0 bases, with 11 bases lying between them. The CDR3 runs 16 residues. The chain's CDR3 is CASSLGQDTSTDTQYF. CDR3 DNA: TGCGCCAGCAGCTTGGGACAGGACACTAGCACAGATACGCAGTATTTT.

This chain connects TRBV9 to TRBJ2-2, with a weak D call TRBD2 (5 bases). CDR1 and CDR2 from the germline V gene are SGDLS and YYNGEE. This CDR3 is built from 16 residues. V lost 4 bases and J 6 bases, leaving 19 bases between the germline ends. CDR3 in DNA: TGTGCCAGCAGCTTCTCCCTCGGGGTACGGCCCGGGGAGCTGTTTTTT. As protein: CASSFSLGVRPGELFF. Full variable domain (remainder filled in from reference TRBV9 and TRBJ2-2): DSGVTQTPKHLITATGQRVTLRCSPRSGDLSVYWYQQSLDQGLQFLIQYYNGEERAKGNILERFSAQQFPDLHSELNLSSLELGDSALYFCASSFSLGVRPGELFFGEGSRLTVL.

V and J are TRBV7-9 and TRBJ1-1, with 9 nucleotides matching TRBD1. The V segment lost 1 base and the J segment 3 bases; nucleotides outside the gene matches: 3. Germline values: CDR1 SEHNR, CDR2 FQNEAQ (reference sequence). The CDR3 extends over 15 amino acids. CDR3 sequence reads: CASSLGDRVYTEAFF. The CDR3 DNA reads as TGTGCCAGCAGCTTAGGGGACAGGGTATACACTGAAGCTTTCTTT. Complete variable domain (other parts from reference TRBV7-9 and TRBJ1-1): DTGVSQNPRHKITKRGQNVTFRCDPISEHNRLYWYRQTLGQGPEFLTYFQNEAQLEKSRLLSDRFSAERPKGSFSTLEIQRTEQGDSAMYLCASSLGDRVYTEAFFGQGTRLTVV.

This clone was observed a few times. This chain uses TRBV11-2 with TRBJ1-3; D is uncertain. With 1 base removed from V and 0 bases from J, the gap between germline ends came to 10 bases. Germline CDR1 reads SGHAT; CDR2 reads FQNNGV. The CDR3 is 16 amino acids. CDR3 sequence: CASSLARSSSGNTIYF. The CDR3 nucleotides are TGTGCCAGCAGCTTAGCTAGGAGCAGCTCTGGAAACACCATATATTTT.

The chain links TRBV11-2 to TRBJ2-7; a weak D match, TRBD1 (6 bases). Germline-derived CDR1 and CDR2 are SGHAT and FQNNGV. Trimming left V 0 bases short and J 2 bases short, with 11 bases between. The length of the CDR3 is 15 residues. In nucleotides, the CDR3 is TGTGCCAGCAGCTTAGATTCCGGGACACCCTACGAGCAGTACTTC. It is translated as CASSLDSGTPYEQYF. Based on the CDR3 plus reference TRBV11-2 and TRBJ2-7, the full variable domain is EAGVAQSPRYKIIEKRQSVAFWCNPISGHATLYWYQQILGQGPKLLIQFQNNGVVDDSQLPKDRFSAERLKGVDSTLKIQPAKLEDSAVYLCASSLDSGTPYEQYFGPGTRLTVT.

The chain joins TRBV7-8 to TRBJ2-2, with a tentative D call TRBD2 (7 bases). The length of the CDR3 is 17 residues. V dropped 1 base and J dropped 0 bases, with 12 bases sitting between them. CDR1 SGHVS and CDR2 FQNEAQ come from the germline V gene. The CDR3 sequence: CASSLVGGRPNTGELFF. The CDR3 nucleotides read TGTGCCAGCAGCTTAGTGGGGGGGCGGCCGAACACCGGGGAGCTGTTTTTT.

This clone was observed once. The chain combines TRBV5-1 with TRBJ2-1; no reliable D call. The ends were cut back, 4 bases at V and 0 bases at J, with 8 bases in the middle. Germline CDR1 SGHRS, CDR2 YFSETQ. The CDR3 is made up of 14 amino acids. The CDR3, as DNA: TGCGCCAGCAGCCCGGTGGCCTCCTACAATGAGCAGTTCTTC. It encodes CASSPVASYNEQFF.

V and J are TRBV11-2 and TRBJ2-7, with unresolved D. Trimming cost V 1 base and J 3 bases, with 10 bases left between them. Germline V lookup: CDR1 SGHAT, CDR2 FQNNGV. The CDR3 extends over 14 amino acids. The CDR3 bases are TGTGCCAGCAGCTTAGGGGTATCGGGCTACGAGCAGTACTTC. Translation gives CASSLGVSGYEQYF.

V and J are TRBV24-1 and TRBJ2-2, with D perhaps TRBD1 (5 bases). Germline V gene lookup returns CDR1 KGHDR and CDR2 SFDVKD. The CDR3 is made up of 14 amino acids. V was shortened by 7 bases and J by 1 base, with 9 bases between the two germline ends. The CDR3 reads CATSPTGNTGELFF. The CDR3 nucleotides read TGTGCCACCAGCCCCACAGGGAACACCGGGGAGCTGTTTTTT.

This chain joins TRBV5-1 and TRBJ2-7, with 7 nucleotides matching TRBD2. CDR1 SGHRS and CDR2 YFSETQ come from the germline V gene. This CDR3 region has 14 residues. The V and J ends lost 2 bases and 3 bases, in that order; junction bases with no gene match: 5. The CDR3 nucleotides are TGCGCCAGCAGCTTTCGGGGGGTAAACTACGAGCAGTACTTC. Translated: CASSFRGVNYEQYF.

The chain combines TRBV9 with TRBJ1-3; D possibly corresponds to TRBD1 (6 bases). The V gene's germline CDR1 is SGDLS and CDR2 YYNGEE. CDR3 size: 13 residues. Trimming shortened V by 3 bases and J by 8 bases, and 12 bases separated the two germline ends. CDR3 DNA sequence: TGTGCCAGCAGCGCACCACAGGGTTACACCATATATTTT. This encodes CASSAPQGYTIYF.

This clone showed up just once. The chain joins TRBV10-1 to TRBJ2-7; 9 positions match TRBD1. V trimming: 3 bases; J trimming: 3 bases; junction bases outside the gene matches: 6. CDR1 WNHNN and CDR2 SYGVQD come from the germline V gene (reference sequence). This CDR3 is 15 amino acids long. DNA for the CDR3: TGCGCCAGCAGTGACCTCGGGACAGGGATCTACGAGCAGTACTTC. Its translation: CASSDLGTGIYEQYF.

This chain connects TRBV24-1 to TRBJ2-3; 9 positions agree with TRBD1. The CDR3 extends over 15 amino acids. Germline CDR1 KGHDR, CDR2 SFDVKD. Germline trimming cut 4 bases from V and 4 bases from J; bases unmatched to any gene: 5. Here the CDR3 reads CATSETGGAADTQYF. CDR3 nucleotide sequence: TGTGCCACCAGTGAAACAGGGGGCGCGGCAGATACGCAGTATTTT.

This chain uses TRBV15 with TRBJ1-2; possibly TRBD1 for D (5 bases). Between the trimmed V and J ends, which lost 0 bases and 5 bases, there was a span of 10 bases. CDR3 length: 14 residues. Germline values: CDR1 LNHNV, CDR2 YYDKDF (reference sequence). CDR3 protein: CATSRDGTPYGYTF. CDR3 nucleotide sequence: TGTGCCACCAGCAGAGATGGGACTCCATATGGCTACACCTTC.

This chain joins TRBV6-5 and TRBJ2-5; TRBD1 aligns across 9 bases. V shed 5 bases and J 5 bases; nucleotides not matched to a gene: 9. The CDR3 covers 15 residues. Per the germline V gene, CDR1 is MNHEY and CDR2 is SVGAGI. CDR3 sequence reads: CASSRDRAEGETQYF. The DNA of the CDR3 is TGTGCCAGCAGTAGGGACAGGGCGGAAGGGGAGACCCAGTACTTC.

V usage is TRBV12-3 or TRBV12-4 and J usage is TRBJ1-1; no definite D call. The CDR3 is 12 amino acids. Between the trimmed V and J ends, which lost 5 bases and 9 bases, there was a span of 13 bases. The CDR3 sequence is CASSMKLLKAFF. Written as DNA, the CDR3 is TGTGCCAGCAGTATGAAGCTCCTCAAAGCTTTCTTT.

CDR3 nucleotide sequence: TGTGCCAGCAGTTCCTACTCCGGGACAGGGGGCTACGAGCAGTACTTC. Its translation is CASSSYSGTGGYEQYF. The chain has TRBV28 and TRBJ2-7, with TRBD1 matching 11 bases. The ends lost 4 bases at V and 3 bases at J; junction bases unmatched: 8. CDR1 is MDHEN, CDR2 SYDVKM, per germline. The CDR3 has 16 amino acids.

CDR3 protein: CASSEGDRGKAFF. The DNA for the CDR3 is TGCGCCAGCAGTGAGGGGGACAGGGGAAAAGCTTTCTTT. This chain links TRBV10-1 with TRBJ1-1; TRBD1 matches at 10 bases. CDR3 length: 13 residues. Trimming removed 2 bases from V and 9 bases from J; junction bases left unmatched: 3. CDR1 is WNHNN, CDR2 SYGVQD, per germline (reference sequence).

The J gene is TRBJ2-2, the V gene TRBV5-1, with TRBD2 matching over 8 bases. The CDR3 length is 15 residues. Trimming at V came to 1 base and at J to 5 bases, leaving 4 bases not matched to a gene. Germline V gene data show CDR1 as SGHRS and CDR2 as YFSETQ. This CDR3 is CASSLTSGKTGELFF. DNA of the CDR3: TGCGCCAGCAGCTTGACTAGCGGTAAAACCGGGGAGCTGTTTTTT.